Listed below are T cell receptor beta chains from one sample, sequenced in a study of blood T cell repertoires in COVID-19. Method: immunoSEQ multiplex PCR; TCRdb's copy keeps in-frame clones and lacks some. In the table there are some 150,000 clones, about 85% of which are singletons. The sample taken for sequencing was peripheral blood. These receptors were obtained from a human donor with acute or convalescent COVID-19. The donor label of this sample is uncertain. CDR3s include the opening cysteine and the closing phenylalanine or tryptophan. Fields, in order: D gene, V gene, J gene, clone size, CDR3 protein, CDR3 DNA. D genes are given only for firm matches. Size tells how often a clone was seen (once, few, many) or the class of an expanded clone, and some rows leave it out.

D gene: TRBD2
V gene: TRBV5-1
J gene: TRBJ2-7
clone size: .
CDR3 protein: CASSLVELAGGPEQYF
CDR3 DNA: TGCGCCAGCAGCTTGGTGGAACTAGCGGGGGGGCCCGAGCAGTACTTC

D gene: .
V gene: TRBV18
J gene: TRBJ1-1
clone size: .
CDR3 protein: CASSQGPGRDWTEAFF
CDR3 DNA: TGTGCCAGCTCACAGGGCCCTGGCAGGGATTGGACTGAAGCTTTCTTT

D gene: .
V gene: TRBV5-1
J gene: TRBJ1-2
clone size: .
CDR3 protein: CASSSGLPGSLGYTF
CDR3 DNA: TGCGCCAGCAGCTCCGGGCTCCCAGGGTCCCTTGGCTACACCTTC

D gene: .
V gene: TRBV20-1
J gene: TRBJ1-1
clone size: .
CDR3 protein: CSVSKGEFEAFF
CDR3 DNA: TGCAGTGTTAGTAAGGGGGAGTTTGAAGCTTTCTTT

D gene: .
V gene: TRBV5-1
J gene: TRBJ1-1
clone size: .
CDR3 protein: CASSPSNSFEAFF
CDR3 DNA: TGCGCCAGCAGCCCGAGTAACAGTTTTGAAGCTTTCTTT

D gene: .
V gene: TRBV7-7
J gene: TRBJ2-3
clone size: .
CDR3 protein: CASSLDGTSTDTQYF
CDR3 DNA: TGTGCTAGCAGCTTAGATGGGACTAGCACAGATACGCAGTATTTT

D gene: TRBD1
V gene: TRBV5-5
J gene: TRBJ1-2
clone size: .
CDR3 protein: CASSSSQGASRNGYTF
CDR3 DNA: TGTGCCAGCAGCTCAAGTCAGGGGGCCAGTCGGAATGGCTACACCTTC

D gene: .
V gene: TRBV19
J gene: TRBJ1-2
clone size: .
CDR3 protein: CASSTGTTRDRYTF
CDR3 DNA: TGTGCCAGTAGTACCGGGACTACTAGAGATCGCTACACCTTC

D gene: .
V gene: TRBV6-6
J gene: TRBJ1-6
clone size: .
CDR3 protein: CASREQGLNSPLHF
CDR3 DNA: TGTGCCAGCAGAGAACAGGGATTAAATTCACCCCTCCACTTT

D gene: .
V gene: TRBV19
J gene: TRBJ2-5
clone size: .
CDR3 protein: CASSITVRRGLQETQYF
CDR3 DNA: TGTGCCAGTAGTATAACGGTCAGGCGGGGCCTCCAAGAGACCCAGTACTTC

D gene: .
V gene: TRBV11-3
J gene: TRBJ2-7
clone size: .
CDR3 protein: CASSPPGTLEQYF
CDR3 DNA: TGTGCCAGCAGCCCCCCCGGGACACTTGAGCAGTACTTC

D gene: TRBD1
V gene: TRBV2
J gene: TRBJ1-5
clone size: few
CDR3 protein: CASSVEAVRGAQPQHF
CDR3 DNA: TGTGCCAGCAGTGTTGAGGCGGTCAGGGGGGCTCAGCCCCAGCATTTT

D gene: TRBD1
V gene: TRBV19
J gene: TRBJ2-2
clone size: .
CDR3 protein: CASSFARGRDTGELFF
CDR3 DNA: TGTGCCAGTAGTTTCGCCAGGGGGCGCGACACCGGGGAGCTGTTTTTT

D gene: TRBD1
V gene: TRBV10-3
J gene: TRBJ1-2
clone size: .
CDR3 protein: CAIRFPGQTHYYGYTF
CDR3 DNA: TGTGCCATCAGATTCCCGGGACAGACACACTACTATGGCTACACCTTC

D gene: TRBD1
V gene: TRBV19
J gene: TRBJ2-2
clone size: .
CDR3 protein: CASSQKTGANTGELFF
CDR3 DNA: TGTGCCAGTAGTCAGAAGACAGGGGCGAACACCGGGGAGCTGTTTTTT